Presented here are 27 T cell receptor beta chains from one specimen sequenced in a study of blood T cells in healthy people across ages (dated by TCRdb to between 2014 and 2016). Libraries were made using 5' RACE. The reads were generated on an Illumina HiSeq 2500. A second PCR of roughly 6 to 11 cycles was run with a J-beta primer mix and a sample-barcoded 5' primer. TCRdb trimmed the raw reads at Q25, called clones with MiXCR and kept productive beta chains. Each CDR3 protein appears once, grouped with its most common genes and DNA. The sample table lists about 780,000 distinct CDR3 sequences, around 45% of them with a count of one. The ten largest clones capture roughly 18% of the sample. The material sequenced was blood. These receptors all come from a man at least 80 years old in good health.

Worth noting for this clonotype: A much larger clone lies a single base off, so this may be a read error. The chain links TRBV12-3 or TRBV12-4 to TRBJ2-3; D is unclear. CDR3 size: 13 residues. With 5 bases removed from V and 1 base from J, the gap between germline ends came to 7 bases. CDR3 bases: TGTGCCAGCAGTATTGAGGGCACAGATACGCAGTATTTT. It encodes CASSIEGTDTQYF.

Only a few counts were recorded for this clonotype. V usage is TRBV20-1 and J usage is TRBJ2-7, with 12 bases fitting TRBD2. The CDR3 consists of 15 residues. With 0 bases clipped from V and 3 bases from J, the junction kept 3 bases outside the gene matches. Germline loops: CDR1 DFQATT, CDR2 SNEGSKA (reference sequence). The CDR3 here is CSARDRLAGVYEQYF. The CDR3 bases are TGCAGTGCTAGAGATCGACTAGCGGGAGTCTACGAGCAGTACTTC.

This clonotype has only a few counts. J is TRBJ2-7 and V is TRBV5-1; a possible D gene is TRBD2 (6 bases). The CDR3 spans 14 residues. Germline lookup yields CDR1 SGHRS and CDR2 YFSETQ. Trimming stripped 4 bases from V and 3 bases from J, with 14 bases between. The CDR3 is CASSTTGTDYEQYF. CDR3 sequence (DNA): TGCGCCAGCAGCACAACCGGGACTGACTACGAGCAGTACTTC.

With respect to this clonotype: Relative to the germline gene, one junction end is altered; a read error may explain this. This chain uses TRBV12-5 with TRBJ2-3, with 9 bases lining up with TRBD1. This CDR3 has 14 amino acids. Germline CDR1 is LGHNT and CDR2 is FRNRAP. CDR3 protein: CASVMDRGGDMQYF. CDR3 nucleotide sequence: TGTGCTAGTGTGATGGACAGGGGAGGGGATATGCAGTATTTT.

In this sample, this clonotype turned up a few times. The rearrangement uses TRBV4-2 and TRBJ2-1; TRBD2 agrees at 10 bases. J gave up 5 bases and V 1 base, and 5 bases lay outside the gene matches. The CDR3 is 16 residues long. Per the germline V gene, CDR1 is LGHNA and CDR2 is YNFKEQ. As DNA, the CDR3 is TGTGCCAGCAGCCAAGTTTTAGCGGGAGGCAACAATGAGCAGTTCTTC. Translating it yields CASSQVLAGGNNEQFF.

The rearrangement joins TRBV29-1 to TRBJ2-5; D may match TRBD1 or TRBD2 (6 bases each). This CDR3 comprises 13 residues. The germline V gene has CDR1 SQVTM and CDR2 ANQGSEA. The CDR3 nucleotides are TGCACCGTCGGAGGGGGAATTCAAGAGACCCAGTACTTC. Amino acids: CTVGGGIQETQYF.

The chain links TRBV9 to TRBJ1-6; no definite D call. The V end lost 0 bases, the J end lost 3 bases, and 10 bases lay between the germline ends. Germline V gene lookup returns CDR1 SGDLS and CDR2 YYNGEE. The CDR3 sequence is 16 residues long. CDR3 sequence (DNA): TGTGCCAGCAGCGTAGATCAGCTACTCTATAATTCACCCCTCCACTTT. Translation gives CASSVDQLLYNSPLHF.

This chain uses TRBV29-1 with TRBJ1-4; the D gene is possibly TRBD1 (5 bases). The ends were cut back, 5 bases at V and 6 bases at J, with 19 bases in the middle. This CDR3 has 15 amino acids. The germline CDR1 and CDR2 sequences are SQVTM and ANQGSEA. The CDR3 bases are TGCAGCGTTTCCGGGGCTGGGGAATCATATGAAAAACTGTTTTTT. Translated, it gives CSVSGAGESYEKLFF.

This clonotype has more than one count but fewer than ten. V usage is TRBV12-3 or TRBV12-4 and J usage is TRBJ2-6; 11 bases map to TRBD1. This CDR3 region has 19 residues. J gave up 3 bases and V 6 bases, and 13 bases lay outside the gene matches. The CDR3 loop is CASSPYRDRGIVGANVLTF. CDR3 sequence (DNA): TGTGCCAGCAGCCCTTACCGGGACAGGGGGATTGTTGGGGCCAACGTCCTGACTTTC.

This clonotype was counted between two and nine times. This chain connects TRBV5-1 to TRBJ2-7; 8 nucleotides line up with TRBD1. J was trimmed by 3 bases and V by 1 base; bases with no gene match: 3. This CDR3 comprises 14 residues. The germline V gene has CDR1 SGHRS and CDR2 YFSETQ. The CDR3 DNA follows: TGCGCCAGCAGCTTGTCTACAGGGGGCTACGAGCAGTACTTC. Translation gives CASSLSTGGYEQYF.

This clonotype was detected a few times. The genes are TRBV15 and TRBJ2-7, with no clear D. This CDR3 comprises 14 residues. The V gene lost 1 base and the J gene lost 3 bases, with 10 bases spanning the gap. CDR1 is LNHNV and CDR2 is YYDKDF in the germline V gene (reference sequence). CDR3 in amino acids: CATSRVKGSYEQYF. In nucleotides, the CDR3 is TGTGCCACCAGCAGAGTCAAGGGCAGCTACGAGCAGTACTTC.

This sequence joins TRBV5-1 and TRBJ2-7, with TRBD2 matching over 7 bases. Germline V gene data show CDR1 as SGHRS and CDR2 as YFSETQ. V lost 2 bases, J lost 3 bases, and 11 bases stayed unmatched. This CDR3 comprises 16 residues. The CDR3 loop is CASSLSVGGNNYEQYF. CDR3 DNA sequence: TGCGCCAGCAGCTTATCCGTGGGAGGGAACAACTACGAGCAGTACTTC.

This clonotype was recorded only once. The chain carries TRBV13 and TRBJ2-4; no clear D. The ends were cut back, 2 bases at V and 7 bases at J, with 18 bases in the middle. In germline, CDR1 is PRHDT, CDR2 FYEKMQ (reference sequence). The CDR3 sequence is 16 residues long. CDR3 nucleotide sequence: TGTGCCAGCAGCTTATTTACGGAGTCGCTTCCGAACATTCAGTACTTC. Translated, it gives CASSLFTESLPNIQYF.

The chain couples TRBV18 to TRBJ2-1, with 12 bases fitting TRBD2. CDR3 size: 16 residues. Germline CDR1 is KGHSH and CDR2 is LQKENI. V lost 5 bases and J lost 5; bases outside the gene matches: 7. CDR3 sequence: CASSWASGRADNEQFF. CDR3 DNA: TGTGCCAGCTCATGGGCTAGCGGGAGGGCCGACAATGAGCAGTTCTTC.

This clonotype came up once. V usage is TRBV20-1 and J usage is TRBJ2-2; the match to TRBD2 covers 11 bases. CDR1 is DFQATT, CDR2 SNEGSKA, per germline (reference sequence). CDR3 length equals 15 residues. Trimming took 5 bases from V and 7 from J; bases not matched to a gene: 9. CDR3 nucleotide sequence: TGCAGTGCTGGGCCTAGCGGGAGGCGAAACGGGGAGCTGTTTTTT. Translated: CSAGPSGRRNGELFF.

The gene calls are TRBV20-1 and TRBJ2-7, with unresolved D. The tail of the sequence fits TRBJ2-5 better, so the J call may be wrong. The V gene's germline CDR1 is DFQATT and CDR2 SNEGSKA (reference sequence). CDR3 length equals 13 residues. CDR3 sequence reads: CSAPQLAEETQYF. CDR3 nucleotide sequence: TGCAGTGCCCCTCAACTTGCCGAAGAGACCCAGTACTTC.

V usage is TRBV6-5 and J usage is TRBJ2-1; TRBD2 matches at 13 bases. The DNA end favors TRBJ2-7, so the J call may be wrong. Per germline, CDR1 MNHEY and CDR2 SVGAGI. The CDR3 is 18 residues long. As DNA, the CDR3 is TGTGCCAGCAGTTACTCCTCTCGGACTAGCGGGGGATACAATGAGCAGTACTTC. Translation gives CASSYSSRTSGGYNEQYF.

V gene TRBV18 combines with J gene TRBJ1-2; perhaps TRBD1 as D (6 bases). The V gene lost 3 bases and the J gene lost 2 bases, with 13 bases spanning the gap. The germline CDR1 and CDR2 sequences are KGHSH and LQKENI. The CDR3 is 15 amino acids. CDR3 sequence (DNA): TGTGCCAGCTCACCTCAGGGGTCAGAAAACTATGGCTACACCTTC. Translation: CASSPQGSENYGYTF.

The rearrangement uses TRBV6-4 and TRBJ2-3, with D possibly being TRBD2 (6 bases). This CDR3 has 15 amino acids. Germline V lookup: CDR1 MRHNA, CDR2 SNTAGT. Trimming removed 0 bases from V and 3 bases from J, with 10 bases in between. The CDR3 DNA reads TGTGCCAGCAGTGACTCTGATAGCGGTACAGATACGCAGTATTTT. Its protein is CASSDSDSGTDTQYF.

This clonotype was observed a handful of times. V usage is TRBV3-1 and J usage is TRBJ2-1; 8 bases fit TRBD2. The junction had 5 bases not matched to a gene; V was cut back by 1 base and J by 3 bases. The germline V gene encodes CDR1 LGHDT and CDR2 YNNKEL (reference sequence). The CDR3 runs 16 residues. The CDR3 DNA reads as TGTGCCAGCAGCCAAGGGGAGACTAGCGTCTACAATGAGCAGTTCTTC. Amino acids: CASSQGETSVYNEQFF.

This clonotype was recorded a few times. The J gene is TRBJ2-7, the V gene TRBV2; the D gene is possibly TRBD2 (6 bases). Trimming stripped 11 bases from V and 2 bases from J, with 10 bases between. This CDR3 is built from 11 residues. Germline CDR1 reads SNHLY; CDR2 reads FYNNEI. This CDR3 is CACGDPYEQYF. In DNA, the CDR3 is TGTGCCTGCGGGGATCCCTACGAGCAGTACTTC.

The chain couples TRBV29-1 to TRBJ2-7; D is unclear. This CDR3 spans 11 amino acids. V gave up 4 bases and J gave up 3 bases, with 7 bases separating them. Germline V lookup: CDR1 SQVTM, CDR2 ANQGSEA. For the CDR3, the DNA is TGCAGCGTTGTGGAGCTCTACGAGCAGTACTTC. Translating gives CSVVELYEQYF.

V gene TRBV12-3 or TRBV12-4 combines with J gene TRBJ2-1; a weak D match, TRBD2 (6 bases). Trimming removed 5 bases from V and 4 bases from J, with 15 bases in between. This CDR3 is built from 15 residues. The CDR3 here is CASSARLGRYNEQFF. The CDR3 DNA sequence: TGTGCCAGCAGTGCCCGACTGGGGAGGTACAATGAGCAGTTCTTC.

V and J are TRBV28 and TRBJ1-1; TRBD1 is a possible D gene (6 bases). This CDR3 contains 14 residues. The germline V gene encodes CDR1 MDHEN and CDR2 SYDVKM. V lost 7 bases, J lost 2 bases, and 14 bases lay in between. The DNA of the CDR3 is TGTGCCAGCACCACCACAGGGCTTAACACTGAAGCTTTCTTT. Residues: CASTTTGLNTEAFF.

The V call is TRBV30, the J call TRBJ2-1; D unresolved. V was pared by 1 base and J by 9 bases, with 13 bases between. This CDR3 contains 13 residues. Germline-derived CDR1 and CDR2 are GTSNPN and SVGIG (reference sequence). CDR3 DNA: TGTGCCTGGAGTGAAAGGGTTCACGGTGAGCAGTTCTTC. This encodes CAWSERVHGEQFF.

This sequence joins TRBV6-5 and TRBJ1-2, with a tentative D call TRBD1 (5 bases). Trimming took 5 bases from V and 6 from J, leaving 19 bases between them. The CDR3 is 15 residues long. Germline CDR1 and CDR2: MNHEY and SVGAGI. The CDR3 DNA follows: TGTGCCAGCAGTGCCGGGACCGCGCTTCTCGATGGCTACACCTTC. Protein sequence: CASSAGTALLDGYTF.

A single count supports this clonotype. This sequence joins TRBV7-2 and TRBJ2-4; no clear D. Trimming pared 3 bases from V and 3 bases from J, leaving 9 bases between. CDR1 and CDR2 from the germline V gene are SGHTA and FQGNSA. The CDR3 covers 14 residues. The CDR3 nucleotides read TGTGCCAGCAGCTTGTGGGGTGTCAAAAACATTCAGTACTTC. The encoded protein is CASSLWGVKNIQYF.